The present entry profiles one TCR beta chain with its context. The sample originates from a study of blood T cell repertoires in COVID-19. Method: immunoSEQ multiplex PCR; TCRdb's copy keeps in-frame clones and lacks some. The sample includes around 390,000 clones, approximately 90% of them seen just once. Grouping used clinical history reported by participants in a survey and questionnaire. The receptor comes from a woman between 45 and 65 years old who had recovered from COVID-19. Sequencing used PBMCs or T cells enriched from blood (not recorded which).

This CDR3 reads CASSMRSTEAFF. The CDR3 DNA reads TGTGCCAGTAGTATGAGGAGCACTGAAGCTTTCTTT. The chain carries TRBV19 and TRBJ1-1; D is undetermined. The V end lost 3 bases, the J end lost 4 bases, and 6 bases lay between the germline ends. This CDR3 region has 12 residues. CDR1 is LNHDA and CDR2 is SQIVND in the germline V gene (reference sequence). Variable domain in full (rest from reference TRBV19 and TRBJ1-1): DGGITQSPKYLFRKEGQNVTLSCEQNLNHDAMYWYRQDPGQGLRLIYYSQIVNDFQKGDIAEGYSVSREKKESFPLTVTSAQKNPTAFYLCASSMRSTEAFFGQGTRLTVV.